These 8 T cell receptor beta chains were all obtained from the same sample, sequenced in a study of blood T cell repertoires in COVID-19 (dated by TCRdb to the early 2020s). To prepare the library, the immunoSEQ multiplex PCR assay was applied. TCRdb carries this immuneACCESS record with in-frame sequences only. Its versions omit some clonotypes, under half of them owing to an unresolved V gene in the studies checked, with the rest unexplained. In all, the sample holds roughly 280,000 clones, and about 86% of those were seen once. 3.6% of the sample belongs to the ten largest clones. The specimen sequenced was peripheral blood. Source of these receptors: a man between 18 and 35 years old with active or convalescent COVID-19.

Only one count was recorded for this clone. The genes are TRBV20-1 and TRBJ1-5; D is possibly TRBD1 (5 bases). CDR1 and CDR2 (germline): DFQATT, SNEGSKA (reference sequence). This CDR3 region has 16 residues. Trimming took off 3 bases at V and 2 bases at J, with 17 bases between the two ends. The DNA of the CDR3 is TGCAGTGCTAGTGGTTTTGCCAGGGAGGGCAATCAGCCCCAGCATTTT. It codes for CSASGFAREGNQPQHF.

Here the CDR3 DNA reads TGTGCCAGCTCACCCAACGGGGAACTGAGCGAGCAGTACTTC. Translating gives CASSPNGELSEQYF. The chain recombines TRBV18 with TRBJ2-7, with TRBD2 as a possible D gene (5 bases). The ends were cut back, 3 bases at V and 6 bases at J, with 15 bases in the middle. The CDR3 has 14 residues. Per germline, CDR1 KGHSH and CDR2 LQKENI.

To note about this clone: Different DNA sequences within this sample yield the same CDR3. The rearrangement links TRBV29-1 to TRBJ1-1; no clear D gene. From germline, CDR1 is SQVTM and CDR2 ANQGSEA. Trimming removed 3 bases at V and 1 base at J, with 6 bases between. The CDR3 is 12 amino acids. The CDR3 DNA reads TGCAGCGTTGAGAGAGGGAACACTGAAGCTTTCTTT. Translation gives CSVERGNTEAFF.

This clone appeared a single time. The chain couples TRBV19 to TRBJ1-5, with a tentative D call TRBD1 (6 bases). Trimming pared 5 bases from V and 0 bases from J, leaving 11 bases between. CDR1 and CDR2 from the germline V gene are LNHDA and SQIVND (reference sequence). This CDR3 is 15 amino acids long. The CDR3 coding sequence is TGTGCCAGTAGTGGACAGCCGAATAGCAATCAGCCCCAGCATTTT. Amino acid sequence: CASSGQPNSNQPQHF.

The CDR3, as DNA: TGCAGCGGGGATAGCGTTAGCACAGATACGCAGTATTTT. Translation: CSGDSVSTDTQYF. The chain uses TRBV29-1 and TRBJ2-3; possible D gene TRBD2, 5 bases. The CDR3 runs 13 residues. V lost 7 bases and J 0 bases, leaving 11 bases between the germline ends. Germline V lookup: CDR1 SQVTM, CDR2 ANQGSEA.

The gene calls are TRBV7-3 and TRBJ1-6; TRBD1 is a possible D gene (6 bases). From germline, CDR1 is SGHTA and CDR2 FQGTGA. The length of the CDR3 is 15 residues. V was trimmed by 2 bases and J by 9 bases, leaving 14 bases between them. As DNA, the CDR3 is TGTGCCAGCAGCTTAGTATCAACAGGGTCTTCACCCCTCCACTTT. The encoded protein is CASSLVSTGSSPLHF.

V and J are TRBV19 and TRBJ2-3; perhaps TRBD2 as D (7 bases). Trimming took 5 bases from V and 0 from J, leaving 15 bases between them. CDR3 length: 16 amino acids. Germline V gene data show CDR1 as LNHDA and CDR2 as SQIVND (reference sequence). CDR3 region: CASSAPRGASTDTQYF. Written as DNA, the CDR3 is TGTGCCAGTAGTGCCCCCCGGGGGGCTAGCACAGATACGCAGTATTTT.

This clone is a singleton in its sample. J is TRBJ2-6 and V is TRBV30, with a possible D match to TRBD2 (6 bases). V gave up 8 bases and J gave up 0 bases, with 14 bases separating them. Looked up from germline, CDR1 is GTSNPN and CDR2 is SVGIG (reference sequence). The CDR3 extends over 15 amino acids. CDR3 sequence reads: CAGGFSRSGANVLTF. The CDR3 DNA sequence: TGTGCCGGAGGGTTCTCCCGCTCTGGGGCCAACGTCCTGACTTTC.